These 14 T cell receptor beta chains came from one sample sequenced in a study of regulatory T cells in long-lasting Graves disease listed by TCRdb under 2021. The time point label here, explained by the study, means: persistent/refractory GD, antithyroid drugs over 5 years with positive TRAb. For both TCR sequencing and RNA sequencing, RNA was extracted from PBMCs using TRIzol. The library was built by means of multiplex PCR. Data came from an Illumina HiSeq 4000. iRepertoire HTBI primers and Arm-PCR amplification of CDR3 regions were used to construct TCR beta libraries. TCRdb trimmed public reads at Q25 via fastp, called clones via MiXCR and kept in-frame beta chains. Each entry is one CDR3 protein sequence, shown with its most common DNA and genes. This sample holds some 440,000 distinct CDR3 sequences; 20% were observed only once. In total, the top ten clones hold over 7.5% of the sample. The specimen was peripheral blood mononuclear cells (PBMCs), collected when the disease was refractory, from a patient treated with antithyroid drugs. These receptors all come from a female donor with Graves disease.

The chain uses TRBV19 and TRBJ1-1; 9 nucleotides align to TRBD1. CDR3 length equals 16 residues. Trimming took 3 bases from V and 0 from J; bases not matched to a gene: 5. Germline-derived CDR1 and CDR2 are LNHDA and SQIVND (reference sequence). DNA of the CDR3: TGTGCCAGTAGTATCACAGGGGGCGCGGTGAACACTGAAGCTTTCTTT. This sequence encodes CASSITGGAVNTEAFF.

The sample holds many counts of this clonotype. J is TRBJ2-7 and V is TRBV2; no firm D call. This CDR3 contains 16 residues. Germline CDR1 SNHLY, CDR2 FYNNEI. V dropped 3 bases and J dropped 0 bases, with 15 bases sitting between them. The CDR3 protein is CASSDPARFSSYEQYF. CDR3 nucleotide sequence: TGTGCCAGCAGTGACCCCGCCAGGTTTAGCTCCTACGAGCAGTACTTC.

Comments on this clonotype: A far larger clone is one base from this, pointing to a likely read error. This chain connects TRBV2 to TRBJ1-1, with D uncertain. Germline assignment: CDR1 SNHLY and CDR2 FYNNEI. The CDR3 runs 14 residues. This CDR3 reads CASRYRSDNTEASF. CDR3 sequence (DNA): TGTGCCAGCAGATACCGCAGCGACAACACTGAAGCTTCCTTT.

V usage is TRBV20-1 and J usage is TRBJ2-7; TRBD1 might be the D (6 bases). The germline V gene has CDR1 DFQATT and CDR2 SNEGSKA (reference sequence). The CDR3 spans 15 residues. V was pared by 0 bases and J by 3 bases, with 15 bases between. CDR3 residues: CSARDQGQPDYEQYF. CDR3 nucleotide sequence: TGCAGTGCTAGAGATCAGGGGCAGCCGGACTACGAGCAGTACTTC.

This clonotype was recorded at least ten times. The CDR3 DNA is TGTGCCAGCAGTTTAAGTGAGCCAACTAATGAAAAACTGTTTTTT. It codes for CASSLSEPTNEKLFF. The chain carries TRBV28 and TRBJ1-4, with D unresolved. Trimming pared 2 bases from V and 0 bases from J, leaving 7 bases between. The CDR3 runs 15 residues. Germline lookup yields CDR1 MDHEN and CDR2 SYDVKM.

In DNA form, the CDR3 reads TGTGCCATCAGTGGCGTGGGACACGGGTTCAACGAGCAGTACTTC. It yields the protein CAISGVGHGFNEQYF. The chain recombines TRBV10-3 with TRBJ2-7; weak D call: TRBD1 (6 bases). Germline V gene lookup returns CDR1 ENHRY and CDR2 SYGVKD. The V end lost 4 bases, the J end lost 5 bases, and 18 bases lay between the germline ends. This CDR3 has 15 amino acids.

CDR3 nucleotide sequence: TGTGCCAGCAGAAACCACAGGGGTAACACTGAAGCTTTCTTT. It is translated as CASRNHRGNTEAFF. The chain joins TRBV6-2 or TRBV6-3 to TRBJ1-1, with TRBD1 matching over 7 bases. This CDR3 spans 14 amino acids. From germline, CDR1 is MNHEY and CDR2 SVGEGT. V shed 6 bases, J shed 2 bases, and the junction held 6 bases outside the gene matches.

This chain links TRBV7-3 with TRBJ2-4; D is possibly TRBD2 (6 bases). CDR3 length: 16 residues. Germline CDR1 SGHTA, CDR2 FQGTGA. V was cut by 5 bases and J by 6 bases, with 20 bases left in between. DNA for the CDR3: TGTGCCAGCAGCCATTCGGGGGAGGAAGGGGTAAACATTCAGTACTTC. Its protein is CASSHSGEEGVNIQYF.

V is TRBV20-1 and J is TRBJ2-3; weak D call: TRBD2 (5 bases). Trimming removed 6 bases from V and 1 base from J, with 14 bases in between. The CDR3 is 14 amino acids. The V gene's germline CDR1 is DFQATT and CDR2 SNEGSKA (reference sequence). CDR3 sequence: CSASRGQRTDTQYF. CDR3 sequence (DNA): TGCAGTGCCTCTCGCGGGCAGCGCACAGATACGCAGTATTTT.

Many counts were recorded for this clonotype. V usage is TRBV6-1 and J usage is TRBJ1-5; D unresolved. Germline CDR1 is MNHNS and CDR2 is SASEGT. V gave up 5 bases and J gave up 3 bases, with 14 bases separating them. This CDR3 spans 15 amino acids. CDR3 protein: CASSKQLHDNQPQHF. CDR3 sequence (DNA): TGTGCCAGCAGTAAACAACTACATGACAATCAGCCCCAGCATTTT.

In its sample, this clonotype was seen many times. This rearrangement joins TRBV7-8 to TRBJ2-5; a possible D gene is TRBD2 (6 bases). There are 14 residues in the CDR3. CDR1 is SGHVS and CDR2 is FQNEAQ in the germline V gene. V was cut by 5 bases and J by 1 base, with 11 bases left in between. CDR3 sequence reads: CASSPGTVQETQYF. The CDR3 region has the DNA TGTGCCAGCAGCCCCGGGACTGTCCAAGAGACCCAGTACTTC. The full variable domain, rest sourced from reference TRBV7-8 and TRBJ2-5, is GAGVSQSPRYKVAKRGQDVALRCDPISGHVSLFWYQQALGQGPEFLTYFQNEAQLDKSGLPSDRFFAERPEGSVSTLKIQRTQQEDSAVYLCASSPGTVQETQYFGPGTRLLVL.

This clonotype was seen repeatedly, ten times or more. The chain recombines TRBV28 with TRBJ2-7; D remains ambiguous. Germline V CDR1 and CDR2: MDHEN, SYDVKM. The CDR3 is 14 residues long. The ends were cut back, 1 base at V and 2 bases at J, with 9 bases in the middle. CDR3 DNA: TGTGCCAGCAGTTTATATGCGGCTACCTACGAGCAGTACTTC. It encodes CASSLYAATYEQYF.

This clonotype was observed at least ten times. This chain connects TRBV28 to TRBJ1-4; D remains unclear. Trimming removed 1 base from V and 0 bases from J, with 3 bases in between. Germline assignment: CDR1 MDHEN and CDR2 SYDVKM. The CDR3 is 14 residues long. CDR3 coding DNA: TGTGCCAGCAGTTTATTTACAACTAATGAAAAACTGTTTTTT. This sequence encodes CASSLFTTNEKLFF.

Of note for this clonotype: This may come from a read error, since a much larger clone is one base off. V is TRBV6-2 or TRBV6-3 and J is TRBJ2-7, with D perhaps assigned TRBD1 or TRBD2 (5 bases each). Trimming left V 7 bases short and J 4 bases short, with 17 bases between. Germline assignment: CDR1 MNHEY and CDR2 SVGEGT. The CDR3 is 14 amino acids. The chain's CDR3 is CASTGIGAAYEQYF. The CDR3 nucleotides are TGTGCCAGCACCGGGATAGGGGCAGCTTACGAGCAGTACTTC.